Listed below are T cell receptor beta chains from one sample, sequenced in a study of vaccination effects on CD4 cells after COVID-19. Assay: immunoSEQ multiplex PCR; the TCRdb copy retains only in-frame clones and omits some. The sample holds about 73,000 clones, roughly 79% seen once. These TCRs' antigens remain unknown. The starting material was CD4+ T cells from PBMCs cultured with HCoV-NL63 spike peptides, obtained before COVID-19 vaccination. The receptors originated from a human donor who received a COVID-19 vaccine. Each CDR3 is given with its conserved first and last residue. D genes are given only for firm matches. Clone size, where shown, is once, few, many, or a class for clones that have expanded.

TRBV19	-	TRBJ1-4	-	17	CASSPGHSGYSNEKLFF	TGTGCCAGTAGTCCTGGGCACTCGGGGTATTCTAATGAAAAACTGTTTTTT
TRBV2	-	TRBJ1-2	-	16	CASSAQYVGSNYGYTF	TGTGCCAGCAGTGCTCAATACGTGGGGAGTAACTATGGCTACACCTTC
TRBV6-6	TRBD1	TRBJ2-5	-	14	CASSRTGQGETQYF	TGTGCCAGCAGCCGGACCGGACAGGGAGAGACCCAGTACTTC
TRBV18	-	TRBJ2-5	-	14	CASSPRTYQETQYF	TGTGCCAGCTCACCAAGAACATACCAAGAGACCCAGTACTTC
TRBV5-5	TRBD2	TRBJ2-4	once	13	CASSRAGNDIQYF	TGTGCCAGCAGTCGAGCGGGGAACGACATTCAGTACTTC
TRBV19	TRBD1	TRBJ1-2	-	15	CASSREGQPNYGYTF	TGTGCCAGTAGTAGGGAGGGACAGCCTAACTATGGCTACACCTTC
TRBV19	-	TRBJ1-5	-	16	CASSPRPKQANQPQHF	TGTGCCAGTAGTCCCCGACCCAAGCAGGCCAATCAGCCCCAGCATTTT
TRBV2	-	TRBJ2-5	-	13	CASSVRSEETQYF	TGTGCCAGCAGTGTGCGGTCCGAAGAGACCCAGTACTTC
TRBV6-1	-	TRBJ2-5	-	16	CASSVLFAGGQETQYF	TGTGCCAGCAGTGTATTGTTCGCAGGAGGTCAAGAGACCCAGTACTTC
TRBV4-1	TRBD2	TRBJ2-4	-	16	CASSQGPLAVGNIQYF	TGCGCCAGCAGCCAAGGTCCTCTAGCGGTGGGAAACATTCAGTACTTC
TRBV2	-	TRBJ2-3	few	14	CASSADGHTDTQYF	TGTGCCAGCAGTGCGGACGGCCACACAGATACGCAGTATTTT
TRBV19	TRBD2	TRBJ2-5	-	13	CASSRLAQETQYF	TGTGCCAGTAGTAGACTAGCACAAGAGACCCAGTACTTC
TRBV6-5	-	TRBJ1-6	-	14	CASSYSNLNSPLHF	TGTGCCAGCAGTTACTCAAATCTCAATTCACCCCTCCACTTT
TRBV19	TRBD1	TRBJ2-1	-	17	CASSIGGTGSSYNEQFF	TGTGCCAGTAGTATAGGGGGGACAGGGAGCTCCTACAATGAGCAGTTCTTC
TRBV5-1	-	TRBJ2-5	-	17	CASSLQSGGPPRETQYF	TGCGCCAGCAGCCTGCAGAGTGGGGGGCCGCCCCGAGAGACCCAGTACTTC
TRBV6-5	-	TRBJ1-5	-	13	CASTRGVSQPQHF	TGTGCCAGCACCCGAGGGGTTTCTCAGCCCCAGCATTTT
TRBV6-5	TRBD1	TRBJ2-1	-	15	CASRTDRSSYNEQFF	TGTGCCAGCAGAACGGACAGGAGCTCCTACAATGAGCAGTTCTTC
TRBV5-6	-	TRBJ2-1	-	14	CASSPRQEYNEQFF	TGTGCCAGCAGCCCGAGACAGGAGTACAATGAGCAGTTCTTC
TRBV5-1	-	TRBJ2-5	once	16	CASSLIGVLREETQYF	TGCGCCAGCAGCTTGATCGGGGTTTTGAGGGAAGAGACCCAGTACTTC
TRBV5-1	-	TRBJ2-3	-	15	CASSWEQSLTDTQYF	TGCGCCAGCAGCTGGGAGCAGTCACTCACAGATACGCAGTATTTT
TRBV7-3	-	TRBJ2-2	-	18	CASSQVYGGALGTGELFF	TGTGCCAGCAGCCAAGTCTACGGGGGCGCCTTGGGGACCGGGGAGCTGTTTTTT
TRBV3-1/TRBV3-2	TRBD1	TRBJ1-2	-	12	CASSQTGAGYTF	TGTGCCAGCAGCCAAACAGGGGCTGGCTACACCTTC
TRBV3-1/TRBV3-2	-	TRBJ1-3	-	15	CASSQRALNGNTIYF	TGTGCCAGCAGTCAAAGGGCCTTAAATGGAAACACCATATATTTT
TRBV13	TRBD1	TRBJ1-2	-	13	CASSFQGAYGYTF	TGTGCCAGCAGCTTTCAGGGGGCCTATGGCTACACCTTC
TRBV9	TRBD2	TRBJ2-2	-	17	CASSVATSGGAPGELFF	TGTGCCAGCAGCGTAGCTACGAGCGGGGGGGCCCCCGGGGAGCTGTTTTTT
TRBV4-2	-	TRBJ2-2	-	16	CASSQEFRGAYGELFF	TGTGCCAGCAGCCAAGAGTTCAGGGGCGCATACGGGGAGCTGTTTTTT
TRBV18	-	TRBJ1-1	few	13	CASSPGAGTEAFF	TGTGCCAGCTCACCAGGGGCAGGCACTGAAGCTTTCTTT
TRBV5-1	-	TRBJ1-1	-	13	CASSLRGDTEAFF	TGCGCCAGCAGCTTGAGGGGGGATACTGAAGCTTTCTTT
TRBV12-3/TRBV12-4	-	TRBJ1-2	-	13	CASSFGRSYGYTF	TGTGCCAGCAGTTTCGGGCGGAGTTATGGCTACACCTTC
TRBV5-8	TRBD1	TRBJ2-1	-	15	CASSKDRGLYNEQFF	TGTGCCAGCAGTAAGGACAGGGGTCTCTACAATGAGCAGTTCTTC
TRBV9	-	TRBJ1-2	once	14	CASSLHPMDYGYTF	TGTGCCAGCAGCCTTCACCCCATGGACTATGGCTACACCTTC
TRBV14	-	TRBJ1-2	once	13	CASSQVSYYGYTF	TGTGCCAGCAGCCAAGTCTCCTACTATGGCTACACCTTC
TRBV6-1	TRBD1	TRBJ1-2	-	16	CASSDPWTGGIYGYTF	TGTGCCAGCAGTGACCCCTGGACAGGGGGGATCTATGGCTACACCTTC
TRBV2	-	TRBJ1-2	-	13	CASSEGAGGGYTF	TGTGCCAGCAGTGAAGGGGCAGGCGGAGGCTACACCTTC
TRBV7-7	TRBD2	TRBJ2-2	-	16	CASSDDGGGATGELFF	TGTGCCAGCAGCGATGATGGCGGGGGGGCAACGGGGGAGCTGTTTTTT
TRBV5-1	-	TRBJ1-4	-	15	CASSPDTSTNEKLFF	TGCGCCAGCAGCCCGGATACATCAACTAATGAAAAACTGTTTTTT
TRBV10-3	-	TRBJ2-3	-	14	CAISESGAPDTQYF	TGTGCCATCAGTGAATCCGGGGCCCCAGATACGCAGTATTTT
TRBV30	TRBD1	TRBJ1-2	-	13	CAWTLSPGQGVTF	TGTGCCTGGACCCTATCTCCGGGACAGGGGGTTACCTTC
TRBV7-2	TRBD2	TRBJ2-1	-	15	CASSLELAGGNEQFF	TGTGCCAGCAGCTTAGAACTGGCGGGGGGGAATGAGCAGTTCTTC
TRBV24-1	-	TRBJ2-3	-	18	CATSGRRGVPGNTDTQYF	TGTGCCACCAGTGGTCGGCGCGGGGTTCCGGGAAACACAGATACGCAGTATTTT
TRBV11-2	-	TRBJ1-6	-	15	CASSAPWDTNSPLHF	TGTGCCAGCAGCGCCCCATGGGACACGAATTCACCCCTCCACTTT
TRBV4-1	TRBD2	TRBJ2-1	few	17	CASTTGTSGGPHNEQFF	TGCGCCAGCACCACCGGGACTAGCGGGGGGCCCCACAATGAGCAGTTCTTC
TRBV5-1	-	TRBJ2-2	-	15	CASRPVLVNTGELFF	TGCGCCAGCAGGCCGGTGCTCGTGAACACCGGGGAGCTGTTTTTT
TRBV2	TRBD1	TRBJ2-1	-	16	CASSSVGQEEYNEQFF	TGTGCCAGCAGTTCTGTGGGACAGGAGGAGTACAATGAGCAGTTCTTC
TRBV7-2	TRBD2	TRBJ2-4	-	14	CASSTSGGGNIQYF	TGTGCCAGCAGCACTAGCGGGGGGGGGAACATTCAGTACTTC
TRBV6-2/TRBV6-3	TRBD2	TRBJ2-3	-	14	CASSPGLATNTQYF	TGTGCCAGCAGTCCGGGACTAGCGACGAATACGCAGTATTTT
TRBV19	-	TRBJ1-2	-	14	CASSIDGGGYGYTF	TGTGCCAGTAGTATAGACGGGGGAGGATACGGCTACACCTTC
TRBV19	-	TRBJ1-5	few	12	CASSIGSQPQHF	TGTGCCAGTAGTATCGGGAGTCAGCCCCAGCATTTT
TRBV3-1/TRBV3-2	-	TRBJ1-2	-	14	CASSQVPLYHGYTF	TGTGCCAGCAGCCAAGTTCCACTTTACCATGGCTACACCTTC
TRBV9	-	TRBJ1-1	-	17	CASSARTLPKTNTEAFF	TGTGCCAGCAGCGCCCGGACCCTCCCCAAGACGAACACTGAAGCTTTCTTT
TRBV7-2	-	TRBJ2-5	-	15	CASSSYIEGRETQYF	TGTGCCAGCAGCTCCTATATCGAGGGGAGGGAGACCCAGTACTTC
TRBV2	-	TRBJ2-2	-	14	CASSRTPNTGELFF	TGTGCCAGCAGTCGGACACCGAACACCGGGGAGCTGTTTTTT
TRBV7-2	-	TRBJ1-6	-	15	CASSELGSYNSPLHF	TGTGCCAGCAGCGAACTCGGATCATATAATTCACCCCTCCACTTT
TRBV15	TRBD1	TRBJ1-1	-	15	CATSRGGTGGDEAFF	TGTGCCACCAGCAGAGGAGGGACAGGCGGTGATGAAGCTTTCTTT
TRBV18	-	TRBJ1-1	once	13	CASSPGGDTEAFF	TGTGCCAGCTCACCAGGCGGGGACACTGAAGCTTTCTTT
TRBV30	TRBD1	TRBJ2-2	-	15	CAWEGTGGYTGELFF	TGTGCCTGGGAGGGGACAGGGGGCTACACCGGGGAGCTGTTTTTT
TRBV6-2/TRBV6-3	-	TRBJ1-2	-	13	CASSQHRANGYTF	TGTGCCAGCAGCCAACACAGGGCGAACGGCTACACCTTC
TRBV27	-	TRBJ1-1	-	11	CACGRGSEAFF	TGTGCCTGCGGACGGGGCTCTGAAGCTTTCTTT
TRBV6-4	TRBD1	TRBJ1-2	-	15	CASSDSGRGPVGYTF	TGTGCCAGCAGTGACTCGGGTAGGGGGCCAGTTGGCTACACCTTC